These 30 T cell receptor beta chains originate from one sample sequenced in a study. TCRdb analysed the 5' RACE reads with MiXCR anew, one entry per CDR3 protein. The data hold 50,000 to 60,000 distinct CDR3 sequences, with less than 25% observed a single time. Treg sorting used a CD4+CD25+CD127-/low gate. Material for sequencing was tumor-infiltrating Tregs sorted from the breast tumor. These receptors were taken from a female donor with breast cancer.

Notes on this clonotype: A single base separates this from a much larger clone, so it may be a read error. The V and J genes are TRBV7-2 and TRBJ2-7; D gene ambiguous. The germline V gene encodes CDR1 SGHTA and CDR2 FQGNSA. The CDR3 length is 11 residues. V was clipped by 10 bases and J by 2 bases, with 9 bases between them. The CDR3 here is CANSLTYEQYF. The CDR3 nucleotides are TGTGCCAACAGTTTGACCTACGAGCAGTACTTC.

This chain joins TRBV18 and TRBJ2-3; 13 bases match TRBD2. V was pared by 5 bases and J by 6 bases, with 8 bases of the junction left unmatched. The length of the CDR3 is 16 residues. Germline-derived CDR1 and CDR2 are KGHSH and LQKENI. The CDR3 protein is CASSALAGGLVDTQYF. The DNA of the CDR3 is TGTGCCAGCTCAGCACTAGCGGGAGGGCTGGTGGATACGCAGTATTTT. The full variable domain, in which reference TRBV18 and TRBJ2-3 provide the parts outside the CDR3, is NAGVMQNPRHLVRRRGQEARLRCSPMKGHSHVYWYRQLPEEGLKFMVYLQKENIIDESGMPKERFSAEFPKEGPSILRIQQVVRGDSAAYFCASSALAGGLVDTQYFGPGTRLTVL.

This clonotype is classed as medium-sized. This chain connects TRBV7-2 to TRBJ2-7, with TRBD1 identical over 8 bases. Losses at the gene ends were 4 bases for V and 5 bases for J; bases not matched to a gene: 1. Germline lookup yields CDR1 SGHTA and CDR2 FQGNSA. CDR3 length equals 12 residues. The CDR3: CASSSTGDEQYF. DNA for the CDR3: TGTGCCAGCAGCTCGACAGGGGACGAGCAGTACTTC.

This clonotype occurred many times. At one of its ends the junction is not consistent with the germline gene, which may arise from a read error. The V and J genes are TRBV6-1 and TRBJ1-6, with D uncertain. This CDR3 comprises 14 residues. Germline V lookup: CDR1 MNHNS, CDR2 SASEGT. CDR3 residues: CASKDPSFNSPLHF. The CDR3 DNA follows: TGTGCCAGCAAGGACCCTTCCTTTAATTCACCCCTCCACTTT.

This chain's CDR3 is CASSYPRGGMDEQFF. The CDR3 bases are TGTGCCAGCAGCTATCCCCGGGGGGGGATGGATGAGCAGTTCTTC. This sequence joins TRBV9 and TRBJ2-1; TRBD2 aligns across 8 bases. Germline-derived CDR1 and CDR2 are SGDLS and YYNGEE. The CDR3 spans 15 residues. With V trimmed by 4 bases and J by 8 bases, 11 bases remained unmatched.

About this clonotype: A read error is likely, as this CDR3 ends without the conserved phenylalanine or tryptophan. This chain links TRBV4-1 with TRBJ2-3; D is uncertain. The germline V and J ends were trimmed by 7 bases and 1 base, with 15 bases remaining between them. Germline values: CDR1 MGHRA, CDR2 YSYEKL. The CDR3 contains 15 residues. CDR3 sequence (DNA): TGCGCCAGCACCCCGATGGCGACTCGCACAGATACGCAGTATCTT. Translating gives CASTPMATRTDTQYL.

As DNA, the CDR3 is TGTGCCAGCAGCTCGCCCTCCGGGCCTTATGGCTACACCTTC. It translates to CASSSPSGPYGYTF. The V call is TRBV5-5, the J call TRBJ1-2; D is uncertain. V lost 3 bases and J lost 5, with 14 bases in between. The CDR3 consists of 14 residues. Germline V gene data show CDR1 as SGHKS and CDR2 as YYEKEE (reference sequence).

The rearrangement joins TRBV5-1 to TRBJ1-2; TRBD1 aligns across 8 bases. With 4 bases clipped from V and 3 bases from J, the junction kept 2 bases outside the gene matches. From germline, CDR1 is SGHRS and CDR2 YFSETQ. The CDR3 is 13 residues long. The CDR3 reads CASSVQGDYGYTF. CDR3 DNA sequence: TGCGCCAGCAGCGTACAGGGGGACTATGGCTACACCTTC.

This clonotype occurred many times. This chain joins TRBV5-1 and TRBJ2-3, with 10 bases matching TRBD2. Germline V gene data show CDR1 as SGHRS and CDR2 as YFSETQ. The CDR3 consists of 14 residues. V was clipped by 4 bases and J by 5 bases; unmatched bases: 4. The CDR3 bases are TGCGCCAGCAGCCCCGGACTAGCGGAAGATACGCAGTATTTT. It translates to CASSPGLAEDTQYF.

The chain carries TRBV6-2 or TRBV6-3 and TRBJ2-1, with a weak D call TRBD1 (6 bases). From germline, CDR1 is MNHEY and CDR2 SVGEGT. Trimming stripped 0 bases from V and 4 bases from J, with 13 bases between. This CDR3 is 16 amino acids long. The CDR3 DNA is TGTGCCAGCAGTTACTCGGGGGCGGTCCCTTACAATGAGCAGTTCTTC. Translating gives CASSYSGAVPYNEQFF.

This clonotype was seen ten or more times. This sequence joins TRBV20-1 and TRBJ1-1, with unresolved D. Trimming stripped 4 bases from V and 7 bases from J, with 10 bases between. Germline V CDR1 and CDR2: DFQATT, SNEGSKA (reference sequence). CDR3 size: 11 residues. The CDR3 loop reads CSANRVDEAFF. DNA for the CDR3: TGCAGTGCTAATAGGGTTGATGAAGCTTTCTTT.

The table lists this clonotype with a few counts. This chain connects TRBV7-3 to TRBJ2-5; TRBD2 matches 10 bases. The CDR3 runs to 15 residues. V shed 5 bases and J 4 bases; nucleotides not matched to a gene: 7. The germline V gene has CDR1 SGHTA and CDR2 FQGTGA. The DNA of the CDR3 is TGTGCCAGCAGCCCTAGCGGGAGAGGGGGAGAGACCCAGTACTTC. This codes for CASSPSGRGGETQYF.

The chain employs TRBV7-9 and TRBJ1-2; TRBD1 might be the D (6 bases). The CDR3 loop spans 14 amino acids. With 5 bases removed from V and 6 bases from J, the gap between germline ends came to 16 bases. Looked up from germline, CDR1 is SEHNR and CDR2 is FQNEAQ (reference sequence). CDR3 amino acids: CASSLTGTRNGYTF. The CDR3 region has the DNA TGTGCCAGCAGCCTAACCGGGACACGGAATGGCTACACCTTC.

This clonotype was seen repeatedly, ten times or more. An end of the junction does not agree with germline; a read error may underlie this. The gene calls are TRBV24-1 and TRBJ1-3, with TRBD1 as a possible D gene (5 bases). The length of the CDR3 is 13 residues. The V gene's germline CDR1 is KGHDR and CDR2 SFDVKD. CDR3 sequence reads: CATSDGRQGPLSF. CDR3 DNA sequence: TGTGCCACCAGTGATGGGCGTCAGGGACCTCTGAGCTTT.

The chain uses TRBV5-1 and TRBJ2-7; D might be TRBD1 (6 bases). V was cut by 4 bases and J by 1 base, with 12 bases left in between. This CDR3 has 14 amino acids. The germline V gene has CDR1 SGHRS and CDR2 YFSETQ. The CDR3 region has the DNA TGCGCCAGCAGCGCGACAGGAGGATCCTACGAGCAGTACTTC. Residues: CASSATGGSYEQYF.

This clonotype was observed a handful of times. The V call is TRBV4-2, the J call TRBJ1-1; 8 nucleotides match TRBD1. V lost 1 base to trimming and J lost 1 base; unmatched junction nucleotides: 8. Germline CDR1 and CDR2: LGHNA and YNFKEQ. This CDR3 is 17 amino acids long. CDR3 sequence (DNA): TGTGCCAGCAGCCAAGGGTACGACAGGGGCTGGAACACTGAAGCTTTCTTT. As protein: CASSQGYDRGWNTEAFF.

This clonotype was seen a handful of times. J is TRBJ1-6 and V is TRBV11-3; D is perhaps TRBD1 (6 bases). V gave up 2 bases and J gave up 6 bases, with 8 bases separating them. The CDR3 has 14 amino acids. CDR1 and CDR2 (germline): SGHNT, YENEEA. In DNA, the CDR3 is TGTGCCAGCAGCTTACGACAGGTTAATTCACCCCTCCACTTT. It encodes CASSLRQVNSPLHF.

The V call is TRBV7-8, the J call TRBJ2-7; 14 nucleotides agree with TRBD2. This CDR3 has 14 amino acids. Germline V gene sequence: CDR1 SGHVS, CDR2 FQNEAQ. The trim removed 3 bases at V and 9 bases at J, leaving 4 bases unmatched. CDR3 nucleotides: TGTGCCAGCAGCTTGGGACTAGCGGGAGATGTGCAGTACTTC. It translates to CASSLGLAGDVQYF. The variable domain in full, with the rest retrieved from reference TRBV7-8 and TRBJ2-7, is GAGVSQSPRYKVAKRGQDVALRCDPISGHVSLFWYQQALGQGPEFLTYFQNEAQLDKSGLPSDRFFAERPEGSVSTLKIQRTQQEDSAVYLCASSLGLAGDVQYFGPGTRLTVT.

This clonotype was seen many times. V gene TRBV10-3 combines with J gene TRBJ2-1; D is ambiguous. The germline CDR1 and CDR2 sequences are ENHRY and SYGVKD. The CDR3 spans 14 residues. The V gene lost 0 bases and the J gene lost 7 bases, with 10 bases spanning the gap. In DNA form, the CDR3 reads TGTGCCATCAGTGAGTCAAAGGTTGCAAATGAGCAGTTCTTC. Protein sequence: CAISESKVANEQFF.

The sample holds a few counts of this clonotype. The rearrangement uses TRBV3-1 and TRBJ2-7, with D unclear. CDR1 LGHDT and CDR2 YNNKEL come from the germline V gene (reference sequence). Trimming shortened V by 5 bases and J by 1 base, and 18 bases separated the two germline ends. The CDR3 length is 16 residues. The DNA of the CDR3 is TGTGCCAGCAGCAAGGGCGCCCAAACGGCATCCTACGAGCAGTACTTC. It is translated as CASSKGAQTASYEQYF.

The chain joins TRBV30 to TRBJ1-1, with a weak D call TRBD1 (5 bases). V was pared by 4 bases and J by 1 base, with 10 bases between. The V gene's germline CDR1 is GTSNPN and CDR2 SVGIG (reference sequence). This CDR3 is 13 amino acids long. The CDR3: CAWMGRWNTEAFF. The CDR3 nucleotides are TGTGCCTGGATGGGACGGTGGAACACTGAAGCTTTCTTT.

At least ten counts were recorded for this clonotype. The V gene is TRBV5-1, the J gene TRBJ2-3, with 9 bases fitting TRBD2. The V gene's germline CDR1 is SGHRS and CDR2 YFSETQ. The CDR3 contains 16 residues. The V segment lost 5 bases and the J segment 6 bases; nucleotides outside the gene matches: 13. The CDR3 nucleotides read TGCGCCAGCAGATCCGGGACTAGCAGAACTTGGGATACGCAGTATTTT. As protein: CASRSGTSRTWDTQYF.

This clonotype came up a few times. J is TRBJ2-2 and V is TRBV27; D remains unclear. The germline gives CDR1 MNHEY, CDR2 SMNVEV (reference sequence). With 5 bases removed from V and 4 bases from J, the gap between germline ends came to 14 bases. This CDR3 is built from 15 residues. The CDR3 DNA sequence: TGTGCCAGCAGTGCCGCAACGAAGGCCACCGGGGAGCTGTTTTTT. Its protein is CASSAATKATGELFF.

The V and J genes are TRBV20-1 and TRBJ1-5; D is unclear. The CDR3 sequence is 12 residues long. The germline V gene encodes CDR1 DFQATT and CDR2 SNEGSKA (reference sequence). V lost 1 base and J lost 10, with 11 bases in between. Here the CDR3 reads CSARVGNGPQHF. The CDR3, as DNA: TGCAGTGCTAGAGTTGGGAACGGACCCCAGCATTTT.

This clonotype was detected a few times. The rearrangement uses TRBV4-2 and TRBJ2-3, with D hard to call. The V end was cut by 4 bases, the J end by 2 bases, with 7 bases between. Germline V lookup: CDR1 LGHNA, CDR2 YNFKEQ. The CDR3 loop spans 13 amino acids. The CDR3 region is CASSPRVTDTQYF. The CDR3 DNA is TGTGCCAGCAGCCCTCGGGTCACAGATACGCAGTATTTT.

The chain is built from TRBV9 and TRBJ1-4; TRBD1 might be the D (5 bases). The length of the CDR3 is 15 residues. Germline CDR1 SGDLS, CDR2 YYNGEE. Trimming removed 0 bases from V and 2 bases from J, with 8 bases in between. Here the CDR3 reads CASSVGWGTNEKLFF. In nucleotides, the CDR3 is TGTGCCAGCAGCGTAGGATGGGGGACTAATGAAAAACTGTTTTTT.

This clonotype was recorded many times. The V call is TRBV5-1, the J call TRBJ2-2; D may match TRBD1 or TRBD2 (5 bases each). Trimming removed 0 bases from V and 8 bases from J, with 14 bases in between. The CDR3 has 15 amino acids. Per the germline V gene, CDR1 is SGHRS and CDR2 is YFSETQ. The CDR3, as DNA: TGCGCCAGCAGCTTGGAGGGACCGGGATTGGGGGAGCTGTTTTTT. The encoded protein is CASSLEGPGLGELFF.

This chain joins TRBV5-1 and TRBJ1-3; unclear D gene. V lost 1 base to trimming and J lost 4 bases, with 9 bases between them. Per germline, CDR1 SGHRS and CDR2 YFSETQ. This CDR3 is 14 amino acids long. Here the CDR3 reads CASSLFGGGNTIYF. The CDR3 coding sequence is TGCGCCAGCAGCTTGTTCGGAGGCGGAAACACCATATATTTT. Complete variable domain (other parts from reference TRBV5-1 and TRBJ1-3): KAGVTQTPRYLIKTRGQQVTLSCSPISGHRSVSWYQQTPGQGLQFLFEYFSETQRNKGNFPGRFSGRQFSNSRSEMNVSTLELGDSALYLCASSLFGGGNTIYFGEGSWLTVV.

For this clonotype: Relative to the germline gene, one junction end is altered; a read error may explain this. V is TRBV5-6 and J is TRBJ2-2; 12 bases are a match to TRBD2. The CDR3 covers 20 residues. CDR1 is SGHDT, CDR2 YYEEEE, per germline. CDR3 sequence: CASSLAFWRLAGEDTGELLF. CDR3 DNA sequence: TGTGCCAGCAGCTTGGCCTTTTGGAGACTAGCGGGAGAGGACACCGGGGAGCTGCTTTTT.

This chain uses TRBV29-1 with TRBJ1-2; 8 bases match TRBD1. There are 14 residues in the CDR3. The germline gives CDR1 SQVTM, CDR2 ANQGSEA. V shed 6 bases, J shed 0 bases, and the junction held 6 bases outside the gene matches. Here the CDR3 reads CSVPGQGANYGYTF. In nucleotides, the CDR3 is TGCAGCGTACCCGGACAGGGAGCTAACTATGGCTACACCTTC.